This T cell receptor (beta chain) was observed in a study of blood T cell repertoires in COVID-19. The wider study: PBMCs, B-cell-depleted T cells, or T cells were the source of the cDNA or gDNA that made up the material.

The ends lost 4 bases at V and 5 bases at J; junction bases unmatched: 12. This CDR3 is 16 amino acids long. Germline V lookup: CDR1 LGHNT, CDR2 FRNRAP. Libraries were prepared by immunoSEQ multiplex PCR; TCRdb keeps only in-frame clonotypes and omits some of them. The sample holds tens of thousands of clones, approximately 86% seen once. This receptor was identified in a woman between 45 and 65 years old with active or convalescent COVID-19. The sample was peripheral blood. This chain connects TRBV12-5 to TRBJ2-3; 7 bases match TRBD1. DNA for the CDR3: TGTGCTAGTGGTTCCATGGGGCAGGGGGTCAGAGATACGCAGTATTTT. Protein sequence: CASGSMGQGVRDTQYF. Complete variable domain (other parts from reference TRBV12-5 and TRBJ2-3): DARVTQTPRHKVTEMGQEVTMRCQPILGHNTVFWYRQTMMQGLELLAYFRNRAPLDDSGMPKDRFSAEMPDATLATLKIQPSEPRDSAVYFCASGSMGQGVRDTQYFGPGTRLTVL.